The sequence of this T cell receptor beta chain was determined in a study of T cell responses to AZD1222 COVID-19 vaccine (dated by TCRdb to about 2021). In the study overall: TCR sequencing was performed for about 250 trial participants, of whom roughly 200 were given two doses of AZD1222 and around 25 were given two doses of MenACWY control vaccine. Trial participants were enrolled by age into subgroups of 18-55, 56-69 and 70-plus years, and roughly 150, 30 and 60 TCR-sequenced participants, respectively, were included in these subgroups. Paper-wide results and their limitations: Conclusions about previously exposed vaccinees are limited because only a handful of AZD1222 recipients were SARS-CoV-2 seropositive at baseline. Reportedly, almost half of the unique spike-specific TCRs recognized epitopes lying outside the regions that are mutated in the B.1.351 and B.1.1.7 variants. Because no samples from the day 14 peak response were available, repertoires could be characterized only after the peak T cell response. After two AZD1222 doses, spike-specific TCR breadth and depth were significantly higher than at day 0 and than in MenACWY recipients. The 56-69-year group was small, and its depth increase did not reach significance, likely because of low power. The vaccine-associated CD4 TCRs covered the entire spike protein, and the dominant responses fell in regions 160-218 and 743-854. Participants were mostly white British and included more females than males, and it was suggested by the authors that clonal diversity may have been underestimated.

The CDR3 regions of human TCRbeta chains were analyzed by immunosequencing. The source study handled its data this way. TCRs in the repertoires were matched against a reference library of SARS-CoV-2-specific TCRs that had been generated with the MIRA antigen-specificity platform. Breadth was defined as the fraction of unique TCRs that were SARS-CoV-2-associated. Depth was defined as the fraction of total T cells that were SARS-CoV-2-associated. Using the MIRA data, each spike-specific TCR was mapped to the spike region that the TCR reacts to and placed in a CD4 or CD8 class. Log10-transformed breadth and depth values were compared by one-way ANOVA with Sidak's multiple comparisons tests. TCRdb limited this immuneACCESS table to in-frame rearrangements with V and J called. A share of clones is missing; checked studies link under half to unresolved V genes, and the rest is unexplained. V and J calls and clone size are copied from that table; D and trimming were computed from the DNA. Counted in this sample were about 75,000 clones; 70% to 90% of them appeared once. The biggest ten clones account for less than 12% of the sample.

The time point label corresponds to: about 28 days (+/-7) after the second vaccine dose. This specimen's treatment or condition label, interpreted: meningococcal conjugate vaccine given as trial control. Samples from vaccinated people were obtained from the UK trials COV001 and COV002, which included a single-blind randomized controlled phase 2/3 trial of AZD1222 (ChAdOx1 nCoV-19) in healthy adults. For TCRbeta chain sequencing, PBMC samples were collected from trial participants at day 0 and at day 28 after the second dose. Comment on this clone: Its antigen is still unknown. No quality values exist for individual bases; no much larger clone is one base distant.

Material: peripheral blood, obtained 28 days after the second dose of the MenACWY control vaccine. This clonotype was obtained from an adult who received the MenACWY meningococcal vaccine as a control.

The CDR3 protein sequence reads: CASHFLNTDTQYF. Read as DNA, the sequence is TGTGCCAGCCATTTCCTTAATACAGATACGCAGTATTTT. Recombination joined TRBV6-5 with TRBJ2-3, with no confidently assigned D gene. In the germline V gene, CDR1 corresponds to MNHEY and CDR2 to SVGAGI. From its cysteine to its phenylalanine, the CDR3 spans 13 amino acids. The DNA shown is the 39-base CDR3, in frame from base 1. V lost 8 bases and J lost 3 bases; the stretch between them is 12 bases long.